The source of this T cell receptor (beta chain) is a study of blood T cell repertoires in COVID-19. Study at large: Italy, Spain and the United States were the sources of the convalescent and acute COVID-19 samples. Sources were T cells, B-cell-depleted T cells, or PBMCs; the material itself was cDNA or gDNA.

Per the germline V gene, CDR1 is WSHSY and CDR2 is SAAADI. CDR3 size: 14 residues. J was trimmed by 4 bases and V by 6 bases; bases with no gene match: 9. Per the original data handling: Nucleated cell counts were estimated from reference gene primer amplification. Profiled with immunoSEQ multiplex PCR; TCRdb holds only in-frame clones, not every one. For V, J and clone size, that table is used; D and trimming come from the DNA. The table records a few hundred thousand clones, around 88% of them present only once. This clone came up once. The V call is TRBV10-2, the J call TRBJ2-7, with 7 bases fitting TRBD1. Sequencing input: peripheral blood. The sequence was obtained from a man aged 30 to 39 with active or convalescent COVID-19. The CDR3: CASRFGQTGYEQYF. CDR3 DNA sequence: TGCGCCAGCAGGTTCGGACAGACAGGGTACGAGCAGTACTTC.